These 23 T cell receptor beta chains came from one sample sequenced in a study of shared clonotypes between healthy human individuals. The protocol was immunoSEQ multiplex PCR, while the TCRdb copy is restricted to in-frame clones and leaves out a portion. The sample includes over a million clones, roughly 97% seen only once; the top ten take about 1%. The sequenced material came from naive CD4+ T cells sorted from blood. Subset specified: CD45RA+ positively selected. Every receptor here comes from a man aged 25-40 years in good health.

The chain recombines TRBV7-2 with TRBJ2-1, with TRBD2 matching 9 bases. V shed 5 bases, J shed 7 bases, and the junction held 12 bases outside the gene matches. Per the germline V gene, CDR1 is SGHTA and CDR2 is FQGNSA. The CDR3 length is 16 residues. This CDR3 reads CASSQSGTSRMNEQFF. The CDR3 DNA reads TGTGCCAGCAGCCAGTCCGGGACTAGCCGAATGAATGAGCAGTTCTTC.

The chain carries TRBV5-1 and TRBJ2-1; D is possibly TRBD2 (6 bases). This CDR3 region has 14 residues. Trimming left V 0 bases short and J 4 bases short, with 8 bases between. Germline lookup yields CDR1 SGHRS and CDR2 YFSETQ. CDR3 in amino acids: CASSLVGLYNEQFF. The CDR3 nucleotides are TGCGCCAGCAGCTTGGTGGGACTTTACAATGAGCAGTTCTTC.

CDR3 residues: CASSKRSGGGRTGELFF. DNA for the CDR3: TGTGCCAGCAGTAAGCGGTCAGGGGGCGGGAGGACCGGGGAGCTGTTTTTT. The V gene is TRBV27, the J gene TRBJ2-2, with D perhaps matching TRBD1 or TRBD2 (8 bases each). Germline V CDR1 and CDR2: MNHEY, SMNVEV (reference sequence). The CDR3 length is 17 residues. With 5 bases removed from V and 5 bases from J, the gap between germline ends came to 21 bases.

The rearrangement uses TRBV11-2 and TRBJ2-3; D may be TRBD1 or TRBD2 (6 bases each). Trimming left V 6 bases short and J 0 bases short, with 16 bases between. Germline V gives CDR1 SGHAT, CDR2 FQNNGV. The CDR3 sequence is 16 residues long. CDR3 sequence (DNA): TGTGCCAGCAGGGAGGGGGTTAACCCTAGCACAGATACGCAGTATTTT. It yields the protein CASREGVNPSTDTQYF.

In regard to this clone: Other DNA sequences in this sample translate to the same CDR3. The chain is built from TRBV18 and TRBJ2-1; D gene unclear. V dropped 2 bases and J dropped 9 bases, with 8 bases sitting between them. The CDR3 extends over 12 amino acids. Germline V gene sequence: CDR1 KGHSH, CDR2 LQKENI. CDR3 region: CASSPLGSEQFF. CDR3 DNA sequence: TGTGCCAGCTCACCATTGGGTTCTGAGCAGTTCTTC. Based on the CDR3 plus reference TRBV18 and TRBJ2-1, the full variable domain is NAGVMQNPRHLVRRRGQEARLRCSPMKGHSHVYWYRQLPEEGLKFMVYLQKENIIDESGMPKERFSAEFPKEGPSILRIQQVVRGDSAAYFCASSPLGSEQFFGPGTRLTVL.

CDR3 loop: CATSRVGQGASYGYTF. DNA for the CDR3: TGTGCCACCAGCAGAGTGGGACAGGGGGCGTCCTATGGCTACACCTTC. The chain employs TRBV15 and TRBJ1-2, with 12 bases matching TRBD1. The CDR3 is made up of 16 amino acids. The J segment lost 4 bases and the V segment lost 1 base, leaving 4 bases of the junction unmatched. The germline CDR1 and CDR2 sequences are LNHNV and YYDKDF (reference sequence). Variable domain in full (rest from reference TRBV15 and TRBJ1-2): DAMVIQNPRYQVTQFGKPVTLSCSQTLNHNVMYWYQQKSSQAPKLLFHYYDKDFNNEADTPDNFQSRRPNTSFCFLDIRSPGLGDTAMYLCATSRVGQGASYGYTFGSGTRLTVV.

The chain links TRBV18 to TRBJ2-3, with D perhaps TRBD2 (6 bases). Germline CDR1 is KGHSH and CDR2 is LQKENI. This CDR3 has 16 residues. With 0 bases removed from V and 9 bases from J, the gap between germline ends came to 19 bases. The CDR3 loop is CASSPPGAGPDGTQYF. The CDR3 bases are TGTGCCAGCTCACCACCCGGGGCGGGGCCGGATGGGACGCAGTATTTT.

The V and J genes are TRBV11-2 and TRBJ2-2; D is possibly TRBD2 (5 bases). CDR3 length: 13 amino acids. Germline V gene sequence: CDR1 SGHAT, CDR2 FQNNGV. V lost 8 bases to trimming and J lost 1 base, with 8 bases between them. CDR3 nucleotides: TGTGCCAGCGCGAGCGGGAACACCGGGGAGCTGTTTTTT. Protein product: CASASGNTGELFF.

The genes are TRBV2 and TRBJ1-5, with D uncertain. The CDR3 extends over 13 amino acids. The V gene's germline CDR1 is SNHLY and CDR2 FYNNEI. Trimming took 4 bases from V and 5 from J, leaving 9 bases between them. The CDR3 loop is CASSVRFDQPQHF. In DNA, the CDR3 is TGTGCCAGCAGTGTACGGTTTGATCAGCCCCAGCATTTT.

The chain has TRBV27 and TRBJ2-7; possible D gene TRBD1, 5 bases. From germline, CDR1 is MNHEY and CDR2 SMNVEV (reference sequence). V lost 5 bases to trimming and J lost 3 bases, with 14 bases between them. The length of the CDR3 is 14 residues. Here the CDR3 DNA reads TGTGCCAGCAGTCCCCAGGGTGACTTCTACGAGCAGTACTTC. Protein: CASSPQGDFYEQYF.

The chain recombines TRBV7-9 with TRBJ2-3; no firm D call. The CDR3 has 13 residues. V lost 6 bases to trimming and J lost 9 bases, with 16 bases between them. Germline-derived CDR1 and CDR2 are SEHNR and FQNEAQ (reference sequence). CDR3 in amino acids: CASSLAVVGTQYF. The CDR3 region has the DNA TGTGCCAGCAGTTTGGCAGTGGTAGGCACGCAGTATTTT.

The chain joins TRBV19 to TRBJ2-3; D is ambiguous. V was trimmed by 3 bases and J by 11 bases, leaving 12 bases between them. The CDR3 spans 12 residues. Germline CDR1 and CDR2: LNHDA and SQIVND (reference sequence). CDR3 in amino acids: CASSIRWSQQYF. The CDR3 DNA is TGTGCCAGTAGTATTCGTTGGTCCCAGCAGTATTTT.

J is TRBJ2-5 and V is TRBV19, with 9 bases identical to TRBD2. The J segment lost 5 bases and the V segment lost 7 bases, leaving 8 bases of the junction unmatched. The germline CDR1 and CDR2 sequences are LNHDA and SQIVND (reference sequence). The CDR3 contains 14 residues. CDR3 sequence: CASKDLAGLETQYF. For the CDR3, the DNA is TGTGCCAGTAAGGACCTAGCGGGACTGGAGACCCAGTACTTC.

The chain uses TRBV14 and TRBJ2-7; D unclear. The V end was cut by 2 bases, the J end by 1 base, with 3 bases between. CDR3 length: 12 residues. Germline V gives CDR1 SGHDN, CDR2 FVKESK. The CDR3 DNA sequence: TGTGCCAGCAGCCAAATTTCCTACGAGCAGTACTTC. Translated, it gives CASSQISYEQYF.

The V gene is TRBV2, the J gene TRBJ2-2, with TRBD2 identical over 7 bases. The CDR3 length is 14 residues. V shed 2 bases and J 6 bases; nucleotides not matched to a gene: 3. Germline loops: CDR1 SNHLY, CDR2 FYNNEI. The CDR3 nucleotides are TGTGCCAGCAGTGAACGGGGAGGGCCCGGGGAGCTGTTTTTT. Encoded protein: CASSERGGPGELFF. The whole variable domain, filled in from reference TRBV2 and TRBJ2-2, reads EPEVTQTPSHQVTQMGQEVILRCVPISNHLYFYWYRQILGQKVEFLVSFYNNEISEKSEIFDDQFSVERPDGSNFTLKIRSTKLEDSAMYFCASSERGGPGELFFGEGSRLTVL.

The count of this clone is one. The CDR3 DNA reads as TGTGCCAGCAGTTTATTCTATAGCAATCAGCCCCAGCATTTT. This translates into CASSLFYSNQPQHF. The chain links TRBV27 to TRBJ1-5; the D is unclear. CDR3 length equals 14 residues. Per germline, CDR1 MNHEY and CDR2 SMNVEV (reference sequence). V lost 1 base, J lost 0 bases, and 4 bases lay in between.

The chain uses TRBV5-5 and TRBJ1-2; D not resolved. CDR1 SGHKS and CDR2 YYEKEE come from the germline V gene (reference sequence). V gave up 0 bases and J gave up 3 bases, with 12 bases separating them. This CDR3 comprises 15 residues. The CDR3 region has the DNA TGTGCCAGCAGCTTGGTTGGGATTGTGGACTATGGCTACACCTTC. Protein product: CASSLVGIVDYGYTF.

For the CDR3, the DNA is TGTGCCAGCAGCGCTGGGAGGGGGGACTATGGCTACACCTTC. Translated, it gives CASSAGRGDYGYTF. This rearrangement joins TRBV9 to TRBJ1-2, with D tentatively TRBD1 (6 bases). Germline CDR1 reads SGDLS; CDR2 reads YYNGEE. V was clipped by 3 bases and J by 3 bases, with 12 bases between them. The CDR3 sequence is 14 residues long.

The chain is built from TRBV10-3 and TRBJ2-1; tentatively, D is TRBD2 (5 bases). V was cut by 6 bases and J by 0 bases, with 12 bases left in between. Per germline, CDR1 ENHRY and CDR2 SYGVKD. The length of the CDR3 is 15 residues. CDR3 protein: CAISDSASSYNEQFF. DNA for the CDR3: TGTGCCATCAGCGATAGCGCGAGCTCCTACAATGAGCAGTTCTTC.

The chain combines TRBV2 with TRBJ2-2; D assignment may be TRBD1 or TRBD2 (5 bases each). Germline CDR1 and CDR2: SNHLY and FYNNEI. This CDR3 has 15 residues. The germline V and J ends were trimmed by 5 bases and 0 bases, with 10 bases remaining between them. The CDR3 sequence is CASSWDRANTGELFF. In nucleotides, the CDR3 is TGTGCCAGCAGTTGGGACCGCGCGAACACCGGGGAGCTGTTTTTT. The whole variable domain, remainder taken from reference TRBV2 and TRBJ2-2, is EPEVTQTPSHQVTQMGQEVILRCVPISNHLYFYWYRQILGQKVEFLVSFYNNEISEKSEIFDDQFSVERPDGSNFTLKIRSTKLEDSAMYFCASSWDRANTGELFFGEGSRLTVL.

The CDR3 sequence: CASSFSSGGPYLYNEQFF. The CDR3 nucleotides read TGTGCCAGCAGCTTTAGTAGCGGGGGGCCCTACCTATACAATGAGCAGTTCTTC. The chain carries TRBV7-9 and TRBJ2-1; 10 bases line up with TRBD2. This CDR3 is 18 amino acids long. CDR1 is SEHNR and CDR2 is FQNEAQ in the germline V gene (reference sequence). V lost 3 bases and J lost 4; bases outside the gene matches: 12.

A note on this clone: One end of the junction is discordant with germline, which a read error may explain. The gene calls are TRBV29-1 and TRBJ1-1; tentatively, D is TRBD1 (5 bases). The length of the CDR3 is 12 residues. The germline gives CDR1 SQVTM, CDR2 ANQGSEA. The CDR3 DNA reads TGCAGCGTTAAAGACGACAGAGGGTTAGCTTTCTTT. Translated: CSVKDDRGLAFF.

The chain combines TRBV18 with TRBJ1-3, with D perhaps TRBD1 (5 bases). The CDR3 runs to 15 residues. Trimming pared 0 bases from V and 1 base from J, leaving 7 bases between. Germline V gene data show CDR1 as KGHSH and CDR2 as LQKENI. CDR3 amino acids: CASSPPPGSGNTIYF. CDR3 bases: TGTGCCAGCTCACCACCGCCAGGGTCTGGAAACACCATATATTTT.